Presented here are 19 T cell receptor beta chains from one specimen sequenced in a study of identifying expanded T cells in peripheral blood. Assay: immunoSEQ multiplex PCR; the TCRdb copy retains only in-frame clones and omits some. The sample lists about 90,000 clones, approximately 86% occurring once. Sequenced: blood. The receptors stem from a person aged 18 to 75 in good health.

This sequence joins TRBV6-6 and TRBJ1-2; no definite D call. This CDR3 contains 12 residues. Germline CDR1 MNHNY, CDR2 SVGAGI (reference sequence). The ends were cut back, 6 bases at V and 4 bases at J, with 9 bases in the middle. CDR3 protein: CASSQDSYGYTF. In DNA, the CDR3 is TGTGCCAGCAGCCAGGATTCCTATGGCTACACCTTC.

In its sample, this clone was seen a few times. The chain combines TRBV11-2 with TRBJ1-6; 8 bases match TRBD1. The V and J ends lost 5 bases and 6 bases, in that order; junction bases with no gene match: 6. The CDR3 runs 15 residues. CDR1 is SGHAT and CDR2 is FQNNGV in the germline V gene. This CDR3 reads CASSVPGQGNSPLHF. The CDR3 bases are TGTGCCAGCAGCGTGCCTGGACAGGGTAATTCACCCCTCCACTTT.

The rearrangement links TRBV7-2 to TRBJ2-7; D may be TRBD2 (7 bases). Germline V gene sequence: CDR1 SGHTA, CDR2 FQGNSA. Trimming removed 2 bases at V and 3 bases at J, with 14 bases between. This CDR3 is 15 amino acids long. This CDR3 reads CASSLTGGLNYEQYF. The CDR3 region has the DNA TGTGCCAGCAGCTTAACGGGGGGCCTAAACTACGAGCAGTACTTC.

The genes are TRBV2 and TRBJ2-7; the D is unclear. Germline V gene lookup returns CDR1 SNHLY and CDR2 FYNNEI. The V end was cut by 7 bases, the J end by 1 base, with 8 bases between. This CDR3 has 12 residues. CDR3 DNA: TGTGCCAGCAATAGGGCTTCCTACGAGCAGTACTTC. It yields the protein CASNRASYEQYF.

This chain uses TRBV7-9 with TRBJ1-1, with TRBD1 identical over 7 bases. The CDR3 contains 15 residues. J lost 1 base, V lost 4 bases, and 6 bases had no gene match. The germline V gene has CDR1 SEHNR and CDR2 FQNEAQ (reference sequence). The CDR3: CASSSNRGRNTEAFF. The DNA of the CDR3 is TGTGCCAGCAGCTCCAACAGGGGTAGGAACACTGAAGCTTTCTTT.

The genes are TRBV19 and TRBJ1-1; D remains unclear. CDR1 is LNHDA, CDR2 SQIVND, per germline (reference sequence). V gave up 1 base and J gave up 1 base, with 7 bases separating them. CDR3 size: 14 residues. The CDR3 sequence: CASSIVGGNTEAFF. In DNA, the CDR3 is TGTGCCAGTAGTATAGTGGGCGGGAACACTGAAGCTTTCTTT.

The J gene is TRBJ1-1, the V gene TRBV29-1, with TRBD1 as a possible D gene (6 bases). Per the germline V gene, CDR1 is SQVTM and CDR2 is ANQGSEA. With 4 bases removed from V and 0 bases from J, the gap between germline ends came to 9 bases. CDR3 length: 13 amino acids. The CDR3 loop is CSVARGMNTEAFF. CDR3 DNA: TGCAGCGTTGCCAGGGGCATGAACACTGAAGCTTTCTTT.

As DNA, the CDR3 is TGTGCCTGGAGTATTAAGGGGGGCGCGAATCGTTCACCCCTCCACTTT. Translating it yields CAWSIKGGANRSPLHF. V usage is TRBV30 and J usage is TRBJ1-6; possibly TRBD1 for D (6 bases). The CDR3 consists of 16 residues. Germline V gene lookup returns CDR1 GTSNPN and CDR2 SVGIG (reference sequence). The V end was cut by 2 bases, the J end by 9 bases, with 20 bases between.

The J gene is TRBJ1-3, the V gene TRBV9; 7 bases line up with TRBD1. V lost 0 bases and J lost 0; bases outside the gene matches: 9. The CDR3 is 18 residues long. Germline V CDR1 and CDR2: SGDLS, YYNGEE. CDR3 DNA: TGTGCCAGCAGCGTAGGTCTTACAGGGGCCAACTCTGGAAACACCATATATTTT. This codes for CASSVGLTGANSGNTIYF.

The V gene is TRBV5-8, the J gene TRBJ1-2, with 7 bases identical to TRBD1. Trimming cost V 4 bases and J 0 bases; bases outside gene matches: 3. The germline V gene has CDR1 SGHTS and CDR2 YDEGEE. The CDR3 spans 14 residues. In nucleotides, the CDR3 is TGTGCCAGCAGCGCCCAGGGGGCTAACTATGGCTACACCTTC. Its protein product is CASSAQGANYGYTF.

This chain joins TRBV29-1 and TRBJ1-1; D might be TRBD1 (5 bases). Germline CDR1 and CDR2: SQVTM and ANQGSEA. V was cut by 0 bases and J by 1 base, with 15 bases left in between. The CDR3 loop spans 16 amino acids. Here the CDR3 reads CSVEDLGPGGNTEAFF. The CDR3 region has the DNA TGCAGCGTTGAAGATTTGGGCCCGGGGGGGAACACTGAAGCTTTCTTT. The whole variable domain, filled in from reference TRBV29-1 and TRBJ1-1, reads SAVISQKPSRDICQRGTSLTIQCQVDSQVTMMFWYRQQPGQSLTLIATANQGSEATYESGFVIDKFPISRPNLTFSTLTVSNMSPEDSSIYLCSVEDLGPGGNTEAFFGQGTRLTVV.

V gene TRBV6-1 combines with J gene TRBJ2-5; the D gene is possibly TRBD2 (7 bases). The CDR3 sequence is 16 residues long. Germline V gene lookup returns CDR1 MNHNS and CDR2 SASEGT. V dropped 2 bases and J dropped 2 bases, with 15 bases sitting between them. The CDR3 reads CASSELRGGTQETQYF. The CDR3, as DNA: TGTGCCAGCAGTGAATTGAGGGGGGGGACGCAAGAGACCCAGTACTTC.

The chain uses TRBV9 and TRBJ2-3; D may be TRBD1 or TRBD2 (6 bases each). The CDR3 extends over 15 amino acids. V was clipped by 4 bases and J by 0 bases, with 12 bases between them. Germline CDR1 is SGDLS and CDR2 is YYNGEE. CDR3 residues: CASSLGGFSTDTQYF. CDR3 nucleotides: TGTGCCAGCAGCCTAGGGGGGTTCAGCACAGATACGCAGTATTTT.

The chain carries TRBV30 and TRBJ2-7, with a possible D match to TRBD2 (5 bases). Germline CDR1 GTSNPN, CDR2 SVGIG (reference sequence). The CDR3 contains 13 residues. V dropped 3 bases and J dropped 6 bases, with 15 bases sitting between them. The CDR3 sequence: CAWSGDRASEQYF. For the CDR3, the DNA is TGTGCCTGGAGCGGGGATCGGGCATCCGAGCAGTACTTC.

The V call is TRBV30, the J call TRBJ1-2; D unresolved. Trimming took off 0 bases at V and 4 bases at J, with 9 bases between the two ends. This CDR3 has 13 residues. Germline lookup yields CDR1 GTSNPN and CDR2 SVGIG (reference sequence). CDR3 DNA sequence: TGTGCCTGGAGTGTAAGCCAGTTCTATGGCTACACCTTC. Amino acid sequence: CAWSVSQFYGYTF. Based on the CDR3 plus reference TRBV30 and TRBJ1-2, the full variable domain is SQTIHQWPATLVQPVGSPLSLECTVEGTSNPNLYWYRQAAGRGLQLLFYSVGIGQISSEVPQNLSASRPQDRQFILSSKKLLLSDSGFYLCAWSVSQFYGYTFGSGTRLTVV.

This chain links TRBV10-3 with TRBJ1-2; D might be TRBD1 (5 bases). The CDR3 is 14 amino acids. V gave up 4 bases and J gave up 6 bases, with 15 bases separating them. Germline V CDR1 and CDR2: ENHRY, SYGVKD. CDR3 protein: CAISVGGLSDGYTF. DNA for the CDR3: TGTGCCATCAGTGTGGGGGGTCTCTCGGATGGCTACACCTTC.

This clone was detected a few times. The chain joins TRBV4-1 to TRBJ1-2; D perhaps matches TRBD1 (5 bases). CDR3 length: 13 amino acids. Germline V gives CDR1 MGHRA, CDR2 YSYEKL. V dropped 1 base and J dropped 8 bases, with 11 bases sitting between them. In DNA form, the CDR3 reads TGCGCCAGCAGCCAAGTCAGGGCGGGGGGCTACACCTTC. The encoded protein is CASSQVRAGGYTF.

The chain is built from TRBV25-1 and TRBJ2-3; D remains ambiguous. The V and J ends lost 0 bases and 5 bases respectively, with 3 bases between them. The CDR3 length is 12 residues. Looked up from germline, CDR1 is MGHDK and CDR2 is SYGVNS. The CDR3 nucleotides are TGTGCCAGCAGTGAATATGAAGATACGCAGTATTTT. Translation gives CASSEYEDTQYF.

This chain joins TRBV7-9 and TRBJ2-5; 9 nucleotides match TRBD1. This CDR3 comprises 16 residues. Germline V gives CDR1 SEHNR, CDR2 FQNEAQ (reference sequence). J was trimmed by 2 bases and V by 2 bases; bases with no gene match: 6. CDR3 protein: CASSLRLGQGQETQYF. The CDR3 bases are TGTGCCAGCAGCTTACGACTTGGACAGGGGCAAGAGACCCAGTACTTC.